This T cell receptor beta chain was observed in a study of graft-versus-host responses after intestinal transplantation. Study summary: Recipients had transplants, and these were multivisceral, liver-intestinal, or isolated intestinal. General observations from the study: Recipient marrow harbored GvH clones, some of which surfaced first in ileum or blood. Levels of circulating GvH clones at their peak were associated with early post-transplant HvG declines.

Assay used: immunoSEQ multiplex PCR; TCRdb lists only in-frame clones, some missing. The sample lists about 93,000 clones, 90% to 95% seen once, with less than 0.5% in the top ten. Note on this clone: The antigen remains undetermined.

J lost 2 bases, V lost 4 bases, and 1 base had no gene match. This CDR3 spans 15 amino acids. CDR1 and CDR2 from the germline V gene are MGHRA and YSYEKL. The source is a human donor who received an intestinal transplant. Source: unstimulated CD8+ T cells sorted from spleen or lymph node cells, taken before intestinal transplant. The chain uses TRBV4-1 and TRBJ2-2; 10 bases are shared with TRBD2. CDR3: CASSRTSGNTGELFF. The CDR3 DNA follows: TGCGCCAGCAGCCGGACTAGCGGAAACACCGGGGAGCTGTTTTTT.